This T cell receptor beta chain was retrieved from a study of cytomegalovirus exposure and HLA in healthy donors (dated by TCRdb to 2015 to 2018). Describing the broader study: An earlier analysis of 550 to 700 of the donors reported about 250 Gb of sequence data and roughly 100 million unique TCR beta sequences from 150 million to 200 million T cells. A later genetic analysis used genome-wide SNP genotypes for about 65% of the roughly 670 donors, treating that subset as a discovery cohort. Using immunosequencing, the study profiled T cell repertoires from 500 to 800 subjects and related those repertoires to cytomegalovirus serostatus. Typing coverage differed by locus: A, B, C, DRB1 and DQB1 were typed in roughly 629-630 donors, DQA1 in roughly 500, DPA1 in 600 to 610, and DPB1 in just under 490. An early release that covered some 640 HLA-typed donors contained about 300 gigabases of sequencing data and about 84 million unique TCR sequences. Of the 300 to 450 genotyped donors, 70% to 90% were placed in the genetic ancestry cluster associated with self-reported Caucasian donors. High-throughput TCR immunosequencing, statistical association of individual TCRs with disease status, and machine learning were combined to predict cytomegalovirus infection status. Donor age, sex, ethnicity and CMV serostatus were compiled together with the repertoire data. To decide whether each TCR beta V gene segment behaved as functional or pseudogenic, an earlier analysis of some 540 of the donors relied on high-throughput TCR beta sequencing. HLA typing covered class I and class II loci at four-digit resolution. A handful of DR-DQ haplotypes were handled as single units for association and clustering because linkage in the cohort was strong. A later analysis re-examined previously published TCR beta repertoires from more than 550 donors and added high-resolution HLA genotyping to investigate patterns of TCR occurrence. Rather than using new phenotypic data, the later analysis identified candidate immune exposures from TCR beta sequences and from how often those sequences occurred across donors. Across approximately 400 genotyped donors of the cohort, an average of roughly 230,000 unique TCR beta nucleotide sequences per donor were sequenced, and roughly a sixth of those sequences were non-productive. Every discovery cohort repertoire had been produced on one sequencing platform. Besides the first cohort of 666 subjects, a separate validation cohort made up of about 120 different subjects was used. The study aimed to test whether signatures of past pathogen exposure could be identified by cataloging public T cell receptors. The study at large found these results: Most TCR sequences were seen in very few donors, while some public TCRs were found in many individuals. Because the 87-base-pair reads could not distinguish some IMGT-functional V segments, including TRBV6-2 and TRBV6-3, those segments were excluded. Strong co-occurrence of HLA alleles, especially DR and DQ, made assigning TCR associations to individual alleles difficult. In vitro tests confirmed that a few of the cytomegalovirus-associated TCR beta chains recognize cytomegalovirus antigens. In a later analysis, TCR association rates were found to vary across HLA loci, with the most associated TCRs seen for DRB1 alleles and the fewest for HLA-C alleles. A further reported finding was that TCR beta sequences accurately predicted the HLA-A and HLA-B alleles for most subjects in the first cohort. For the cohort, immune exposure information was limited to CMV serostatus. In a later genetic analysis, fewer N-insertions in productive TCRs were reported among donors in an Asian-associated ancestry cluster than the approximately 670-donor mean. HLA typing was unavailable for some donors at each locus, so association tests used only the typed subset. Some 15 rarely observed V segments, including chromosome 9 orphons, were excluded from the earlier analysis of some 590 of the donors because counts were too low. In a later analysis, several top co-occurrence clusters were reported to appear linked to parvovirus B19, influenza, CMV and Epstein-Barr virus. A later analysis found that most CMV-associated TCR beta chains appeared HLA-restricted, with HLA associations seemingly driven largely by CMV exposure. The study listed 164 TCR beta chains as associated with cytomegalovirus. Specific HLA alleles were associated with roughly 17,000 TCR beta sequences at a false discovery rate of 0.05 in a later analysis. A group of highly shared sequence variants was considered likely to be a technical artifact of the sequencing pipeline. In a later analysis, HLA-associated TCR beta chains showed more clonal expansion and lower generation probabilities than non-associated chains that were equally common. V-gene and J-gene trimming of TCR beta chains was associated with a missense DCLRE1C variant in a later genetic analysis, and the association was replicated in an independent cohort. Correlated functional status among segregating V segments might be attributable to linkage disequilibrium, but an unknown experimental factor could not be ruled out. The cohort was sequenced for TCR beta chains only, and without alpha or paired-chain data the features that could be detected were limited. It was suggested by the authors that the approach could potentially be generalized to other disease states and immunological phenotypes. The presence/absence analyses assumed that sequencing depth was roughly uniform across donors, and that assumption may not be true. The classifier was reported to diagnose cytomegalovirus status with high specificity and sensitivity in both the original cohort and the validation cohort. In an earlier analysis of more than 450 of the donors, most TCR beta V segments were observed in productive rearrangements about 90% or about 30% of the time, broadly matching IMGT annotations.

For this clone: Its antigen remains undetermined. The sample holds no much larger clone one base away, and base qualities are not on file.

The cohort consisted of fewer than 700 healthy bone marrow donors. All cohort members were sampled while nominally healthy, although unrecorded immune exposures were likely present. The donor was CMV seropositive and belonged to the group of 250 to 300 seropositive cohort members. A peripheral blood sample was provided by each donor, and peripheral blood mononuclear cells were used for TCR beta sequencing. The Qiagen DNeasy Blood Extraction Kit was used to extract genomic DNA from the blood cell samples. Libraries came from the immunoSEQ multiplex PCR assay. A mixture of 60 forward primers for TCR Vbeta segments and 13 reverse primers for TCR Jbeta segments was used in the multiplex PCR. A multiplex PCR assay on genomic DNA amplified the CDR3 region of rearranged TCR beta genes. The amplified TCR beta libraries were sequenced on the Illumina HiSeq System as 87-base-pair reads. Per the source publication's procedure: A later analysis tallied 75 million to 95 million unique TCR beta chains across the 666 repertoires, and some 10 million of those chains were shared by two or more donors. Raw reads were error-corrected and collapsed into unique sequences with a nearest-neighbor algorithm that merged closely related sequences to remove PCR and sequencing errors. Alignment of CDR3 sequences to IMGT reference sequences was used to assign V, D and J gene segments. For a sequence to be retained, a match of at least six nucleotides was required to both a V gene segment and a J gene segment. Rearrangements were classified as productive when the CDR3 lacked stop codons and remained in frame with V and J, and all other rearrangements were classified as non-productive. Following IMGT convention, CDR3 was defined as the stretch from the second conserved V-encoded cysteine to the conserved J-encoded phenylalanine. The earlier analysis of about 590 of the donors excluded sequences that lacked an unambiguous match to a single V gene segment. An earlier analysis of 587 of the donors classified V segments as functional when productive rearrangements were above 56.7% and as segregating when the standard deviation between donors was above 5%. To diagnose cytomegalovirus status from the catalog of TCR beta chain sequences, a statistical classification framework was built. In a later analysis, TCR nucleotide sequences were compared against IMGT/GENE-DB human TR gene sequences so that V and J genes could be assigned. Using the TCRdist pipeline, a later analysis assigned CDR3 sequences along with most-parsimonious VDJ recombination scenarios. A later analysis defined each TCR beta chain by its CDR3 amino acid sequence plus V-gene family, and excluded reads lacking a unique V-gene family. A later analysis removed roughly 590 highly shared, low-generation-probability nucleotide sequences to deal with suspected cross-contamination and a sequencing artifact. For each public chain, a later analysis derived a clonal expansion index from normalized ranks of inferred template counts within each repertoire. A later analysis computed generation probabilities with a VDJ recombination model fitted to out-of-frame rearrangements, and checked the results against IGoR. In a later analysis, hypergeometric tests were used to score TCR-TCR, TCR-HLA and TCR-CMV co-occurrence, with a repertoire-size bias correction applied to TCR pairs. A later analysis estimated false discovery rates by permuting HLA or CMV assignments 20 times. In a later analysis, co-occurring TCRs were grouped with DBSCAN, and TCRdist sequence similarity was added when clustering was performed within HLA-allele-positive subsets. Repertoires with fewer than 30,000 or more than 120,000 public chains were left out of co-occurrence clustering, as were four to six repertoires with anomalous nucleotide sharing. In TCRdb, the immuneACCESS table is reduced to in-frame sequences with V and J assigned. These tables do not hold every clone; where another copy was compared, an unresolved V gene accounts for under half, and the others remain unexplained. V and J calls and clone size come straight from that table; D and trimming were deduced from the DNA. This sample has about 190,000 clones in its table, and about 83% of those were observed once. About 9.4% of the sample rests with the top ten.

The germline V gene provides CDR1 SGHRS and CDR2 YFSETQ. Including cysteine and phenylalanine, the CDR3 has 15 amino acids. Only the CDR3 DNA stays, 45 bases, in frame from base 1. V loses 3 bases of germline sequence and J loses 4 bases, and the interval between the two ends is 16 bases. Sequencing used PBMCs. The chain employs TRBV5-1 and TRBJ2-5; TRBD1 is a possible D gene, resting on 5 matching bases. This TCR was recovered from a woman aged 45-65 years in good health and CMV-seropositive. The CDR3 loop reads CASSSDSPSRETQYF. The DNA sequence follows: TGCGCCAGCAGCTCAGACAGTCCCTCTCGAGAGACCCAGTACTTC.